This T cell receptor beta chain derives from a study of blood T cell repertoires in COVID-19. Overall study: Collection of acute and convalescent COVID-19 samples took place in the United States, Italy and Spain. T cells, B-cell-depleted T cells, or PBMCs supplied cDNA or gDNA.

Per the original methods: Amplifying reference gene primers gave estimates of nucleated cell counts. Produced via immunoSEQ multiplex PCR; TCRdb's table is partial and in-frame only. V and J calls and clone size are as listed in that table; D and trimming were resolved from the DNA. The table records fewer than 500,000 clones, 86% of them present only once. The CDR3 length is 18 residues. Trimming stripped 4 bases from V and 0 bases from J, with 20 bases between. Germline V gene lookup returns CDR1 MNHNS and CDR2 SASEGT. This chain joins TRBV6-1 and TRBJ2-3, with a weak D call TRBD2 (5 bases). The sample consisted of peripheral blood. The receptor was isolated from a woman aged 25 to 45 with active or convalescent COVID-19. The CDR3 coding sequence is TGTGCCAGCAGTGTTCACTCGTCTAGCTCTAGTAGCACAGATACGCAGTATTTT. Its protein is CASSVHSSSSSSTDTQYF.